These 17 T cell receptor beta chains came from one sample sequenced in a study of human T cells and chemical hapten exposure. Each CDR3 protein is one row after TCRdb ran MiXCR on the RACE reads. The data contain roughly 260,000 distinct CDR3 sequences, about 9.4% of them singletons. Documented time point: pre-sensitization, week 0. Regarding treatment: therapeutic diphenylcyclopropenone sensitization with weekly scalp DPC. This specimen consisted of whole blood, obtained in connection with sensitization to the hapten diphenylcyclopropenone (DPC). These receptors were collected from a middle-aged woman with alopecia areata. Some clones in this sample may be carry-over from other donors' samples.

CDR3 in amino acids: CASSLLGRGINEQFF. The CDR3 nucleotides read TGTGCCAGCAGCTTACTCGGGAGAGGCATCAATGAGCAGTTCTTC. The genes are TRBV7-8 and TRBJ2-1, with D tentatively TRBD2 (6 bases). The germline V gene has CDR1 SGHVS and CDR2 FQNEAQ. V was cut by 2 bases and J by 6 bases, with 14 bases left in between. CDR3 length: 15 amino acids. Based on the CDR3 plus reference TRBV7-8 and TRBJ2-1, the full variable domain is GAGVSQSPRYKVAKRGQDVALRCDPISGHVSLFWYQQALGQGPEFLTYFQNEAQLDKSGLPSDRFFAERPEGSVSTLKIQRTQQEDSAVYLCASSLLGRGINEQFFGPGTRLTVL.

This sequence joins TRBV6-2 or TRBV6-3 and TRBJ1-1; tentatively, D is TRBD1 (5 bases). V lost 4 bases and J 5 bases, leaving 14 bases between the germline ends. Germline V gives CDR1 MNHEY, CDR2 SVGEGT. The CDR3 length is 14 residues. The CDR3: CASSWGRKGTEAFF. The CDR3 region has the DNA TGTGCCAGCAGTTGGGGACGAAAGGGGACTGAAGCTTTCTTT.

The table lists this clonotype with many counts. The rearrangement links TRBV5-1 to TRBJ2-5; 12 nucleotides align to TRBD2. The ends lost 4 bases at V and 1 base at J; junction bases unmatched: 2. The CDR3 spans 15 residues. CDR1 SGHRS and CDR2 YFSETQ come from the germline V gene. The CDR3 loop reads CASSPGLAGQETQYF. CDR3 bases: TGCGCCAGCAGCCCGGGACTAGCGGGCCAAGAGACCCAGTACTTC.

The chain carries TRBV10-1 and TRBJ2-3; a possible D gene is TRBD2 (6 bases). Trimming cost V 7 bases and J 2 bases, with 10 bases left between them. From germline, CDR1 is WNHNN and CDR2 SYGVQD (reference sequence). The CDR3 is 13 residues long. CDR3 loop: CASIAELTDTQYF. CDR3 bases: TGCGCCAGCATAGCGGAGCTCACAGATACGCAGTATTTT.

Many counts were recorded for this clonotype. The CDR3 region is CASAGTGGLTNEKLFF. In nucleotides, the CDR3 is TGTGCCAGCGCCGGGACAGGGGGACTTACCAATGAAAAACTGTTTTTT. This chain uses TRBV10-3 with TRBJ1-4, with TRBD1 identical over 11 bases. CDR3 size: 16 residues. CDR1 and CDR2 (germline): ENHRY, SYGVKD. J was trimmed by 5 bases and V by 10 bases; bases with no gene match: 12.

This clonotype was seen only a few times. CDR3 sequence reads: CASSVGTGGSDTQYF. The CDR3 coding sequence is TGTGCCAGCAGCGTGGGGACAGGGGGGTCAGATACGCAGTATTTT. The gene calls are TRBV28 and TRBJ2-3; 11 nucleotides match TRBD1. This CDR3 is 15 amino acids long. J was trimmed by 4 bases and V by 6 bases; bases with no gene match: 6. Looked up from germline, CDR1 is MDHEN and CDR2 is SYDVKM.

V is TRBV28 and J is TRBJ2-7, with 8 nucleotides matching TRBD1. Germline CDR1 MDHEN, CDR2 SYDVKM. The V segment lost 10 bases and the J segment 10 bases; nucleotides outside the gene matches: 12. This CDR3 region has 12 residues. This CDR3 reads CATLSGGLGQYF. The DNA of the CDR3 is TGTGCCACCCTATCAGGGGGCTTGGGACAGTACTTC.

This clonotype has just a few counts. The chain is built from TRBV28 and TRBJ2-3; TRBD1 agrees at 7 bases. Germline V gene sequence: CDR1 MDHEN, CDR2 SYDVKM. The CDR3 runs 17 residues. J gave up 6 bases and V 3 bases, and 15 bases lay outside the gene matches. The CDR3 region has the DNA TGTGCCAGCAGTTTGGATCCGATTGGGCAGGGGGACGATACGCAGTATTTT. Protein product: CASSLDPIGQGDDTQYF.

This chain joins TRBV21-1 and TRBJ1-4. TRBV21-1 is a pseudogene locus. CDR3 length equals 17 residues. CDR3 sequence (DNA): TGTGCCAGCAACAAGGAACGGTTAGGGCAGCGTAATGAAAAACTGTTTTTT. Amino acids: CASNKERLGQRNEKLFF.

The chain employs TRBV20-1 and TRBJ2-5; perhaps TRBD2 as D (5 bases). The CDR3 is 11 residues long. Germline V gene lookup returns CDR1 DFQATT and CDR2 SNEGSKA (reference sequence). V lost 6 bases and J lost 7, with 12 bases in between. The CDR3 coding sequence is TGCAGTGCCCCCCTGAGCGGGACCCAGTACTTC. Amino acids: CSAPLSGTQYF.

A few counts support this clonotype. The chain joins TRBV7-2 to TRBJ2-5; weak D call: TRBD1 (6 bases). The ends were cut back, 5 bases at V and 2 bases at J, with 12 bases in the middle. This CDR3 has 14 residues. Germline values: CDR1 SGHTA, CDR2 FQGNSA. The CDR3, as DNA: TGTGCCAGCAGCCAACCCGGACAGCAAGAGACCCAGTACTTC. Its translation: CASSQPGQQETQYF. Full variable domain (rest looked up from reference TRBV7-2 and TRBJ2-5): GAGVSQSPSNKVTEKGKDVELRCDPISGHTALYWYRQSLGQGLEFLIYFQGNSAPDKSGLPSDRFSAERTGGSVSTLTIQRTQQEDSAVYLCASSQPGQQETQYFGPGTRLLVL.

The DNA for the CDR3 is TGTGCCAGCAGCAACAGGGACCAAGAGACCCAGTACTTC. This sequence encodes CASSNRDQETQYF. The chain links TRBV12-3 or TRBV12-4 to TRBJ2-5; D might be TRBD1 (6 bases). The length of the CDR3 is 13 residues. Trimming removed 6 bases at V and 0 bases at J, with 8 bases between.

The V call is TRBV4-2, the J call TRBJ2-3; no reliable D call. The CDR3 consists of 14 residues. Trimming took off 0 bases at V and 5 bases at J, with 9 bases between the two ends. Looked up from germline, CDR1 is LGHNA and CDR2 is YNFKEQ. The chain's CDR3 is CASSQDDGQDTQYF. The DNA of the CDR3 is TGTGCCAGCAGCCAAGATGACGGGCAAGATACGCAGTATTTT.

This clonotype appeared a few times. The CDR3 nucleotides are TGCAGTGCCCAAAACAATGAGCAGTTCTTC. Its translation: CSAQNNEQFF. The V and J genes are TRBV20-1 and TRBJ2-1, with D unresolved. Trimming took 6 bases from V and 5 from J, leaving 5 bases between them. The CDR3 extends over 10 amino acids. Germline V gives CDR1 DFQATT, CDR2 SNEGSKA (reference sequence).

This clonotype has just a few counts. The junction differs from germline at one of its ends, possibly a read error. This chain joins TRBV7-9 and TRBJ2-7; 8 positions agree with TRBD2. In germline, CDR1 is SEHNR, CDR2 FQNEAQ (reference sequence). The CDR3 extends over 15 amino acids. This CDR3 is CASSSIAGYSHEQYF. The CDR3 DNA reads TGTGCCAGCAGCTCGATAGCGGGATACTCCCACGAGCAGTACTTC.

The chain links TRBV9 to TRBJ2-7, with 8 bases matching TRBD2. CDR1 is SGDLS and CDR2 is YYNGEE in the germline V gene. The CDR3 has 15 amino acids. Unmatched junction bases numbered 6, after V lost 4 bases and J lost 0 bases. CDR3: CASSLQAGDSYEQYF. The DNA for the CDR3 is TGTGCCAGCAGCTTGCAAGCGGGGGACTCCTACGAGCAGTACTTC. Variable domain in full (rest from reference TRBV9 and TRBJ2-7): DSGVTQTPKHLITATGQRVTLRCSPRSGDLSVYWYQQSLDQGLQFLIQYYNGEERAKGNILERFSAQQFPDLHSELNLSSLELGDSALYFCASSLQAGDSYEQYFGPGTRLTVT.

The CDR3 loop is CSVVRDSPYEQYF. CDR3 nucleotide sequence: TGCAGCGTTGTGAGGGACTCTCCCTACGAGCAGTACTTC. The chain has TRBV29-1 and TRBJ2-7, with D tentatively TRBD2 (6 bases). Germline loops: CDR1 SQVTM, CDR2 ANQGSEA. The CDR3 contains 13 residues. V was clipped by 4 bases and J by 2 bases, with 12 bases between them.